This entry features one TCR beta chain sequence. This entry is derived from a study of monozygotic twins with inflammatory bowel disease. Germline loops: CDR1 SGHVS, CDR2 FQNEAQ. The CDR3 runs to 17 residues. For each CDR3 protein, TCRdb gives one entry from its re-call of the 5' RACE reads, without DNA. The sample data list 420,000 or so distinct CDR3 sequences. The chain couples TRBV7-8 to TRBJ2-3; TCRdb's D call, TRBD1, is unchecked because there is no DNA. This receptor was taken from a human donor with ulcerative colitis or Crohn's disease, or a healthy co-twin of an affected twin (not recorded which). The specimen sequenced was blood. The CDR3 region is CASSLPGTRGATDTQYF.